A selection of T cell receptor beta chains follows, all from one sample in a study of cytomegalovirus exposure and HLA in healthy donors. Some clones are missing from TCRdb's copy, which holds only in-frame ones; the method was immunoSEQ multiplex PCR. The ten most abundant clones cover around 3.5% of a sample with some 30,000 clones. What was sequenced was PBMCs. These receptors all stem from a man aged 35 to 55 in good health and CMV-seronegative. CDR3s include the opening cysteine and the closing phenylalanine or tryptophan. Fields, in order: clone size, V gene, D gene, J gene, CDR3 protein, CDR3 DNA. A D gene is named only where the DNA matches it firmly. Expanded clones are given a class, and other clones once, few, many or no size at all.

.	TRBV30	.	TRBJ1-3	CAWARAGNTIYF	TGTGCCTGGGCCCGGGCTGGAAACACCATATATTTT
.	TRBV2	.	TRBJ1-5	CASSDRGNQPQHF	TGTGCCAGCAGTGATAGGGGAAATCAGCCCCAGCATTTT
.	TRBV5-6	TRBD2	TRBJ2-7	CASSRGLAGVGEQYF	TGTGCCAGCAGCCGGGGACTAGCGGGAGTCGGCGAGCAGTACTTC
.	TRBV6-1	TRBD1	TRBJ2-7	CASEIGTGTYEQYF	TGTGCCAGCGAGATCGGGACAGGGACCTACGAGCAGTACTTC
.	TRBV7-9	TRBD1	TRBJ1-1	CASSRQGSVTEAFF	TGTGCCAGCAGCCGACAGGGATCGGTCACTGAAGCTTTCTTT
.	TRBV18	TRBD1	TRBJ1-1	CASSPWQGAAFF	TGTGCCAGCTCACCATGGCAGGGGGCAGCTTTCTTT
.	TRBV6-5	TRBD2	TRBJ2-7	CASRTASGGSYEQYF	TGTGCCAGCAGGACCGCGAGTGGCGGGAGCTACGAGCAGTACTTC
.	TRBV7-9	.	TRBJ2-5	CASSSPGGGETQYF	TGTGCCAGCAGCTCCCCAGGAGGCGGAGAGACCCAGTACTTC
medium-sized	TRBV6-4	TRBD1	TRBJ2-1	CASSDGTGYNEQFF	TGTGCCAGCAGTGACGGGACAGGGTACAATGAGCAGTTCTTC
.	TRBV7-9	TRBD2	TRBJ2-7	CASSLGLAGVEEQYF	TGTGCCAGCAGCTTAGGGCTAGCGGGAGTGGAGGAGCAGTACTTC
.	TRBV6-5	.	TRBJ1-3	CASSYSGGSGNTIYF	TGTGCCAGCAGTTACTCAGGGGGCTCTGGAAACACCATATATTTT
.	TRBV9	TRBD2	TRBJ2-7	CASSPVAGAYEQYF	TGTGCCAGCAGCCCGGTAGCGGGAGCCTACGAGCAGTACTTC
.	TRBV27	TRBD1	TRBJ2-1	CASSLSYRGNEQFF	TGTGCCAGCAGTTTATCTTACAGGGGCAATGAGCAGTTCTTC
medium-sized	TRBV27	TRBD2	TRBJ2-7	CASTSGSSFYEQYF	TGTGCCAGCACTAGCGGGAGTAGTTTCTACGAGCAGTACTTC
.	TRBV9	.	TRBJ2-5	CASSVTTGHLQETQYF	TGTGCCAGCAGCGTTACGACAGGTCACCTTCAAGAGACCCAGTACTTC
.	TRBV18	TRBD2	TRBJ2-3	CASSTRTSGSYTQYF	TGTGCCAGCTCAACCAGGACTAGCGGGAGTTATACGCAGTATTTT
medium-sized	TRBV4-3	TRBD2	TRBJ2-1	CASSQDGLAGHNEQFF	TGCGCCAGCAGCCAAGATGGGCTAGCGGGACACAATGAGCAGTTCTTC
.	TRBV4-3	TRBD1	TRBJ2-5	CASSQDGRNRGGPGETQYF	TGCGCCAGCAGCCAAGATGGGCGGAACAGAGGGGGCCCTGGGGAGACCCAGTACTTC
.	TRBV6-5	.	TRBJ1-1	CASLYRSGDTEAFF	TGTGCCAGTCTGTACAGGTCGGGAGATACTGAAGCTTTCTTT
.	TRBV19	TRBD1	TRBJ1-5	CASRMGQALNQPQHF	TGTGCCAGTAGGATGGGACAGGCCTTAAATCAGCCCCAGCATTTT
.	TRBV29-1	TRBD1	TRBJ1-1	CSVTAGTGVSEAFF	TGCAGCGTTACCGCGGGGACAGGGGTGAGTGAAGCTTTCTTT
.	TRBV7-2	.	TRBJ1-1	CASSYQGSDTEAFF	TGTGCCAGCAGCTACCAGGGAAGTGACACTGAAGCTTTCTTT
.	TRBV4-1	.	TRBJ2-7	CASSRPGTDYGEQYF	TGCGCCAGCAGCCGACCCGGGACGGACTATGGAGAGCAGTACTTC